This T cell receptor (beta chain) was obtained from a study of OX40 agonist ivuxolimab in advanced cancers. Overall study context: The patients' treatment was ivuxolimab, an agonistic anti-OX40 (CD134) antibody. Three patients had partial responses: one hepatocellular carcinoma, two cutaneous melanoma. Study-wide points: Expanded clones were, on average, more numerous among CD8+ T cells than CD4+.

Details on this clone: Its antigen is not identified.

Assay: immunoSEQ multiplex PCR; the TCRdb copy retains only in-frame clones and omits some. Among some 19,000 clones listed, around 80% were seen once. There are 11 residues in the CDR3. CDR1 is MNHEY and CDR2 is SVGAGI in the germline V gene. Deletions cut 2 bases from V and 10 bases from J, with 5 bases between. This sequence originates from an adult with an advanced solid tumor such as melanoma, head and neck, liver or kidney cancer. Here the sequenced sample was CD4+ or CD8+ T cells sorted from blood, taken in a trial of the OX40 agonist ivuxolimab. J is TRBJ2-2 and V is TRBV6-5, with D maybe TRBD2 (5 bases). In nucleotides, the CDR3 is TGTGCCAGCAGTTACCTAGCGGAGCTGTTTTTT. It encodes CASSYLAELFF.